This passage covers 13 T cell receptor beta chains from one sample sequenced in a study of tumor-infiltrating lymphocytes in localized non-small cell lung cancer. TCRdb's copy holds only in-frame clones and misses some; the assay was immunoSEQ multiplex PCR. The data contain around 15,000 clones, approximately 70% of them singletons. The sample consisted of lung tumor tissue. The receptors here all came from a human donor with non-small cell lung cancer.

By frequency in the sample, this clone is medium-sized. Other DNA sequences in the same sample also yield this CDR3. The chain uses TRBV30 and TRBJ1-1; D call uncertain. Trimming shortened V by 3 bases and J by 0 bases, and 8 bases separated the two germline ends. CDR3 length equals 13 residues. CDR1 is GTSNPN, CDR2 SVGIG, per germline (reference sequence). CDR3 protein: CAWRIGLNTEAFF. The CDR3, as DNA: TGTGCCTGGAGAATCGGGCTGAACACTGAAGCTTTCTTT.

This chain links TRBV28 with TRBJ2-5; TRBD1 is a possible D gene (5 bases). V dropped 2 bases and J dropped 1 base, with 8 bases sitting between them. The CDR3 covers 14 residues. Germline V gives CDR1 MDHEN, CDR2 SYDVKM. CDR3 bases: TGTGCCAGCAGTTTACAGGGCTCCCAAGAGACCCAGTACTTC. Its translation: CASSLQGSQETQYF.

This sequence joins TRBV4-1 and TRBJ2-5, with 9 bases identical to TRBD1. V dropped 3 bases and J dropped 4; count of bases not matched to a gene: 3. The germline V gene has CDR1 MGHRA and CDR2 YSYEKL. The CDR3 consists of 14 residues. The CDR3 sequence: CASSQGQGRETQYF. CDR3 bases: TGCGCCAGCAGCCAGGGACAGGGTAGAGAGACCCAGTACTTC.

The CDR3 loop is CARGRDRATVYPKTSYGYTF. CDR3 bases: TGTGCCAGAGGCCGGGACAGGGCTACCGTTTACCCTAAAACATCTTATGGCTACACCTTC. The chain links TRBV27 to TRBJ1-2; 9 bases map to TRBD1. The CDR3 totals 20 residues. The germline CDR1 and CDR2 sequences are MNHEY and SMNVEV (reference sequence). Trimming removed 9 bases from V and 5 bases from J; junction bases left unmatched: 28.

V gene TRBV5-1 combines with J gene TRBJ2-5, with D tentatively TRBD1 or TRBD2 (7 bases each). The CDR3 length is 15 residues. The germline gives CDR1 SGHRS, CDR2 YFSETQ. V lost 4 bases to trimming and J lost 4 bases, with 17 bases between them. CDR3 protein: CASSHGTAGRETQYF. CDR3 DNA sequence: TGCGCCAGCAGCCACGGGACAGCGGGGAGAGAGACCCAGTACTTC. Filled out from reference TRBV5-1 and TRBJ2-5, the complete variable domain reads KAGVTQTPRYLIKTRGQQVTLSCSPISGHRSVSWYQQTPGQGLQFLFEYFSETQRNKGNFPGRFSGRQFSNSRSEMNVSTLELGDSALYLCASSHGTAGRETQYFGPGTRLLVL.

This chain links TRBV2 with TRBJ1-5; the match to TRBD1 covers 8 bases. The germline CDR1 and CDR2 sequences are SNHLY and FYNNEI. Unmatched junction bases numbered 3, after V lost 4 bases and J lost 7 bases. This CDR3 has 13 amino acids. This chain's CDR3 is CASSVQGDQPQHF. The CDR3 nucleotides are TGTGCCAGCAGTGTACAGGGGGACCAGCCCCAGCATTTT.

The CDR3: CASNRQTGLALNTEAFF. The CDR3 DNA reads as TGTGCCAGTAATCGACAGACTGGGTTAGCGTTAAACACTGAAGCTTTCTTT. V usage is TRBV19 and J usage is TRBJ1-1, with D perhaps TRBD1 (5 bases). V was cut by 7 bases and J by 2 bases, with 23 bases left in between. This CDR3 comprises 17 residues. Per germline, CDR1 LNHDA and CDR2 SQIVND (reference sequence).

The V call is TRBV30, the J call TRBJ1-5, with 11 bases fitting TRBD1. The CDR3 covers 17 residues. V gave up 2 bases and J gave up 4 bases; unmatched junction bases: 10. Germline CDR1 reads GTSNPN; CDR2 reads SVGIG (reference sequence). The CDR3 here is CAWSTARGTGGNQPQHF. The CDR3 DNA is TGTGCCTGGAGTACCGCGCGCGGGACAGGGGGGAATCAGCCCCAGCATTTT.

The CDR3 sequence: CASNDRTSGMKIRGCEQYF. The DNA for the CDR3 is TGCGCCAGCAACGATCGGACTAGCGGGATGAAAATTCGAGGGTGCGAGCAGTACTTC. The chain uses TRBV10-1 and TRBJ2-7, with 12 bases matching TRBD2. Trimming at V came to 7 bases and at J to 6 bases, leaving 22 bases not matched to a gene. The CDR3 covers 19 residues. Germline values: CDR1 WNHNN, CDR2 SYGVQD (reference sequence).

The V gene is TRBV19, the J gene TRBJ1-4, with D unclear. The CDR3 is made up of 15 amino acids. Trimming removed 5 bases from V and 0 bases from J, with 10 bases in between. Germline CDR1 and CDR2: LNHDA and SQIVND (reference sequence). CDR3 region: CASSFIPTTNEKLFF. CDR3 in DNA: TGTGCCAGTAGTTTCATACCGACAACTAATGAAAAACTGTTTTTT.

This chain links TRBV6-5 with TRBJ2-7; 12 bases are shared with TRBD2. CDR1 is MNHEY and CDR2 is SVGAGI in the germline V gene. The CDR3 is made up of 14 amino acids. V lost 5 bases and J lost 6; bases outside the gene matches: 5. The CDR3 here is CASSLAGGPREQYF. CDR3 DNA sequence: TGTGCCAGCAGTCTAGCGGGAGGGCCTCGCGAGCAGTACTTC.

The rearrangement uses TRBV18 and TRBJ1-4; D remains ambiguous. The CDR3 extends over 14 amino acids. The V gene lost 6 bases and the J gene lost 0 bases, with 8 bases spanning the gap. Germline CDR1 reads KGHSH; CDR2 reads LQKENI. As DNA, the CDR3 is TGTGCCAGCTCCGTGGGGTCAACTAATGAAAAACTGTTTTTT. Its protein product is CASSVGSTNEKLFF.

V usage is TRBV7-2 and J usage is TRBJ2-7, with TRBD2 as a possible D gene (5 bases). V was shortened by 5 bases and J by 0 bases, with 11 bases between the two germline ends. CDR3 size: 14 residues. Germline values: CDR1 SGHTA, CDR2 FQGNSA. The CDR3: CASSQDYRSYEQYF. CDR3 coding DNA: TGTGCCAGCAGCCAAGACTACCGCTCCTACGAGCAGTACTTC. The full variable domain, its missing parts supplied by reference TRBV7-2 and TRBJ2-7, is GAGVSQSPSNKVTEKGKDVELRCDPISGHTALYWYRQSLGQGLEFLIYFQGNSAPDKSGLPSDRFSAERTGGSVSTLTIQRTQQEDSAVYLCASSQDYRSYEQYFGPGTRLTVT.